This T cell receptor beta chain is drawn from a study of blood T cell repertoires in COVID-19. The overall study: From T cells, B-cell-depleted T cells, or PBMCs came the material, which was cDNA or gDNA.

The repertoire was sequenced with immunoSEQ multiplex PCR; TCRdb's copy has only in-frame clones and lacks some. The sample carries 180,000 or so clones, about four fifths recorded once. The Seattle patients, enrolled during active infection, were followed longitudinally. This CDR3 is 14 amino acids long. V was pared by 6 bases and J by 1 base, with 3 bases of the junction left unmatched. Germline-derived CDR1 and CDR2 are MNHEY and SVGAGI. Material: peripheral blood. This TCR derives from a woman between 40 and 55 years old with COVID-19, enrolled during active disease. The chain joins TRBV6-5 to TRBJ2-3; 8 bases are shared with TRBD1. This CDR3 is CASRTGGRTDTQYF. CDR3 nucleotide sequence: TGTGCCAGCAGAACAGGGGGGCGCACAGATACGCAGTATTTT.